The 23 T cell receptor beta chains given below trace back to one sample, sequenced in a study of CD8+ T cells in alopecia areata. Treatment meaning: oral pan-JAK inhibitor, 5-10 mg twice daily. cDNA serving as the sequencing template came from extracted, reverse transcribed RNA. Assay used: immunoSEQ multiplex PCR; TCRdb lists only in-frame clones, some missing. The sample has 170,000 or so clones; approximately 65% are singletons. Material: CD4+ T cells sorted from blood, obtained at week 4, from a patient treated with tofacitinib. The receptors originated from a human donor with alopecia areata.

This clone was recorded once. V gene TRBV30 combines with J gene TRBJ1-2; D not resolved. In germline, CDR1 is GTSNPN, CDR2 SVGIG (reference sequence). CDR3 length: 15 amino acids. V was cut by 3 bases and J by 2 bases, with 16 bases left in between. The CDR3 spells CAWSVSTAPNYGYTF. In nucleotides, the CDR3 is TGTGCCTGGAGCGTATCCACGGCCCCAAACTATGGCTACACCTTC.

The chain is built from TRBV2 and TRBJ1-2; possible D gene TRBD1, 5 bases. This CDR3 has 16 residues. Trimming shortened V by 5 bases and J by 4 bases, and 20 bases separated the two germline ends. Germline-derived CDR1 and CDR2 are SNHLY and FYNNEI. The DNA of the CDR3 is TGTGCCAGCAGTCTCACTCAGGGTAGTATTTCCTATGGCTACACCTTC. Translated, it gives CASSLTQGSISYGYTF.

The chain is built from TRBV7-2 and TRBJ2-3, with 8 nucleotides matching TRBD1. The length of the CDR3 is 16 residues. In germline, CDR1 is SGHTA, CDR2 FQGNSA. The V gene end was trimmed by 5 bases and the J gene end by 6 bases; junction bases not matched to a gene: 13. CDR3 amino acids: CASSVRQGRFTDTQYF. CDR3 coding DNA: TGTGCCAGCAGCGTAAGACAGGGGCGTTTTACCGATACGCAGTATTTT.

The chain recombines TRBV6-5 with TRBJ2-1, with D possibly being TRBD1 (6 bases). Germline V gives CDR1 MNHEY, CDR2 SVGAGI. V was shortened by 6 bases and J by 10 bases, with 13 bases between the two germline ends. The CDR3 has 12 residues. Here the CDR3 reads CASSRRDTEQFF. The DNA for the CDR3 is TGTGCCAGCAGCCGCCGGGACACAGAGCAGTTCTTC.

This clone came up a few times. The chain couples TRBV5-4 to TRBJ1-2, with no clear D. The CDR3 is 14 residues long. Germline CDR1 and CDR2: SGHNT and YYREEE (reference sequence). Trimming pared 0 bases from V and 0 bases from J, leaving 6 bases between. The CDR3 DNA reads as TGTGCCAGCAGCTTGGGAATTACTAACTATGGCTACACCTTC. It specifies CASSLGITNYGYTF.

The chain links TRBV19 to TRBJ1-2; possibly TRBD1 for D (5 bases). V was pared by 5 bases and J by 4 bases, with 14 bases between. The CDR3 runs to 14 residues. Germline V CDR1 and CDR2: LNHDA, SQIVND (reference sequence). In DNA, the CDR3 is TGTGCCAGTAGTTTAACTACAGGAATCTATGGCTACACCTTC. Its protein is CASSLTTGIYGYTF.

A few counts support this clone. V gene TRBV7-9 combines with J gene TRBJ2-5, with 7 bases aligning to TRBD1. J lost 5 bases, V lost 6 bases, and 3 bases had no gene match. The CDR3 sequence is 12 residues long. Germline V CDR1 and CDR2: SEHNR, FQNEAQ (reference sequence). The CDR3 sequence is CASRTTGETQYF. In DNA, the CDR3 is TGTGCCAGCAGAACGACAGGGGAGACCCAGTACTTC.

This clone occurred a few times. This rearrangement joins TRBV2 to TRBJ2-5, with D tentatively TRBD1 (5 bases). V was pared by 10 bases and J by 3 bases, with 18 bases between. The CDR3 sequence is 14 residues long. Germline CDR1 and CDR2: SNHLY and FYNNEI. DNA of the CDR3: TGTGCCACCCAGCAAGATAGACAGAAAGAGACCCAGTACTTC. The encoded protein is CATQQDRQKETQYF.

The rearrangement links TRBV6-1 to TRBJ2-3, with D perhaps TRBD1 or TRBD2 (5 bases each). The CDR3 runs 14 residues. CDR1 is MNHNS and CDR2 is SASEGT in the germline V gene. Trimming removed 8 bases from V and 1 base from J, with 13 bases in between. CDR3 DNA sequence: TGTGCCAGCTCGCGGGTCAGGGGCACAGATACGCAGTATTTT. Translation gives CASSRVRGTDTQYF.

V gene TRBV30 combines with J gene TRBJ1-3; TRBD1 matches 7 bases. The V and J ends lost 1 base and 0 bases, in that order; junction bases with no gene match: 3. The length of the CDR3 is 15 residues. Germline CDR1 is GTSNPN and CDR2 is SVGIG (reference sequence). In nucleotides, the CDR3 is TGTGCCTGGAGTGCCAGGGGGTACTCTGGAAACACCATATATTTT. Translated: CAWSARGYSGNTIYF.

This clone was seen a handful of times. Written as DNA, the CDR3 is TGTGCCAGCAGCGTAGGGACCGGGGAGCTGTTTTTT. The encoded protein is CASSVGTGELFF. The genes are TRBV9 and TRBJ2-2; D gene ambiguous. The CDR3 contains 12 residues. Trimming removed 0 bases at V and 5 bases at J, with 2 bases between. Germline V gene lookup returns CDR1 SGDLS and CDR2 YYNGEE.

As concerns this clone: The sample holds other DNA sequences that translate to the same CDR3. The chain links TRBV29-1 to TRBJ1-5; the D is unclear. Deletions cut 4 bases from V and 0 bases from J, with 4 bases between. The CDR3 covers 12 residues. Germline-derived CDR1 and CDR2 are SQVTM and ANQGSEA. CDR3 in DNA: TGCAGCGTTGGAGGTAGCAATCAGCCCCAGCATTTT. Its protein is CSVGGSNQPQHF.

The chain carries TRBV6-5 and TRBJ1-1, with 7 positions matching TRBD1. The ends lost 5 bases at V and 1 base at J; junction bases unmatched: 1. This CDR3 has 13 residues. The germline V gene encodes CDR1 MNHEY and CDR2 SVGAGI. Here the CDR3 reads CASSQGENTEAFF. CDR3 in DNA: TGTGCCAGCAGTCAGGGGGAGAACACTGAAGCTTTCTTT.

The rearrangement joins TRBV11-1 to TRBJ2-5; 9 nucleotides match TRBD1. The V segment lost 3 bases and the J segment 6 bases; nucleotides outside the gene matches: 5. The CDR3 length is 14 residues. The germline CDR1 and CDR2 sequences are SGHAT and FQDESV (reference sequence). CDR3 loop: CASSFGQGIKTQYF. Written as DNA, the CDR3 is TGTGCCAGCAGCTTCGGACAGGGGATAAAGACCCAGTACTTC.

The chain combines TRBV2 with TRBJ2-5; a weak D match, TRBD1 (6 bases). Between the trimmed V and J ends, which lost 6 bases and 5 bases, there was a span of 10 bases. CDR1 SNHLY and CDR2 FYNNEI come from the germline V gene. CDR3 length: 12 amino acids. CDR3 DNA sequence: TGTGCCAGCAGCGGACAGTCGGAGACCCAGTACTTC. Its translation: CASSGQSETQYF.

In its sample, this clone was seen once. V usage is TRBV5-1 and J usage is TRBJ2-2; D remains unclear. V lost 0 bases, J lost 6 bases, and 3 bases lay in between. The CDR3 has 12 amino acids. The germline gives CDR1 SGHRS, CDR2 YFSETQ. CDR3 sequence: CASSLVPGELFF. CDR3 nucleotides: TGCGCCAGCAGCTTGGTCCCCGGGGAGCTGTTTTTT.

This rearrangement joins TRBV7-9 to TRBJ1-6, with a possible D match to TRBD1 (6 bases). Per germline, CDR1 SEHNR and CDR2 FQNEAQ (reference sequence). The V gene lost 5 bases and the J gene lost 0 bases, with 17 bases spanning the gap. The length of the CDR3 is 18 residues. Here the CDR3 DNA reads TGTGCCAGCAGCGGCGACAGGTTGGAGAGCTCCTATAATTCACCCCTCCACTTT. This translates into CASSGDRLESSYNSPLHF.

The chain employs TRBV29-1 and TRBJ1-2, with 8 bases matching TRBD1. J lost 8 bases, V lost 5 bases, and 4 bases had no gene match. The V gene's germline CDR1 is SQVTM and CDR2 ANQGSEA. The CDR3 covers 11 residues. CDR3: CSVSTGGGYTF. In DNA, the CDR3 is TGCAGCGTTTCTACAGGGGGAGGCTACACCTTC.

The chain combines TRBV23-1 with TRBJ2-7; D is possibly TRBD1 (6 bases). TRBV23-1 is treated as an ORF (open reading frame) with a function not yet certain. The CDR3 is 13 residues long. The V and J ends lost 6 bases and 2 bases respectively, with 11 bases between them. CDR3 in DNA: TGCGCCAGCAGAAAGACAGGCACCTACGAGCAGTACTTC. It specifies CASRKTGTYEQYF.

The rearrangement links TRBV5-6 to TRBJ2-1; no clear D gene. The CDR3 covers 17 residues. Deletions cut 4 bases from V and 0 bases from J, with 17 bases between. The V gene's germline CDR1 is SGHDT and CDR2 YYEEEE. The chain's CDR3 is CASSQDIGSSSYNEQFF. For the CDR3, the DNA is TGTGCCAGCAGCCAGGATATAGGGTCGAGCTCCTACAATGAGCAGTTCTTC. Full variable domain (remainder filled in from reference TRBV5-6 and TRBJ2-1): DAGVTQSPTHLIKTRGQQVTLRCSPKSGHDTVSWYQQALGQGPQFIFQYYEEEERQRGNFPDRFSGHQFPNYSSELNVNALLLGDSALYLCASSQDIGSSSYNEQFFGPGTRLTVL.

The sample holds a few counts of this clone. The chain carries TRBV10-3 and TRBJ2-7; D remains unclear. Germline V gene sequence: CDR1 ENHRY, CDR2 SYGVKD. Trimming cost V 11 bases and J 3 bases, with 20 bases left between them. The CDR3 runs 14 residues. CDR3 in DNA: TGTGCCGCCAACAAGGGCGGAACGAACTACGAGCAGTACTTC. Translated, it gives CAANKGGTNYEQYF.

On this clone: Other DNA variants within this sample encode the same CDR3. The DNA for the CDR3 is TGTGCCTGGAGTATGAACACTGAAGCTTTCTTT. Its translation is CAWSMNTEAFF. J is TRBJ1-1 and V is TRBV30; D remains unclear. The V gene's germline CDR1 is GTSNPN and CDR2 SVGIG (reference sequence). This CDR3 contains 11 residues. The V and J ends lost 2 bases and 0 bases respectively, with 1 base between them.

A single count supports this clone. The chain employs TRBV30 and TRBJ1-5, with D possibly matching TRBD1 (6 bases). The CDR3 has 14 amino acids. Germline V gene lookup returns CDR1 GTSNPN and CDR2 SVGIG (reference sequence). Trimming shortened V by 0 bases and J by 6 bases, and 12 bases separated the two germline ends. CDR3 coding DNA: TGTGCCTGGAGTGTACCCCAGGGGATTCAGCCCCAGCATTTT. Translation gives CAWSVPQGIQPQHF.